This TCR beta chain was identified in a study of cytomegalovirus exposure and HLA in healthy donors. For the study at large: Most genotyped donors, roughly 83% of 398, had Caucasian-associated genetic ancestry.

This clone was seen a handful of times. Its antigen is unidentified. The study, taken as a whole, reports: A classifier reportedly called cytomegalovirus status with high sensitivity and specificity. Using a false discovery rate of 0.05, a later analysis showed that about 16,000 TCR beta sequences were associated with HLA alleles.

V lost 7 bases to trimming and J lost 6 bases; unmatched junction nucleotides: 10. CDR1 is SQVTM, CDR2 ANQGSEA, per germline. The length of the CDR3 is 14 residues. Primers: 60 Vbeta forward and 13 Jbeta reverse. Profiled with immunoSEQ multiplex PCR; TCRdb holds only in-frame clones, not every one. In the table there are over 200,000 clones, 77% of which are singletons. The chain has TRBV29-1 and TRBJ2-7, with 12 bases matching TRBD1. The receptor comes from a woman aged 55-70 years in good health and CMV-seropositive. The specimen was PBMCs. Written as DNA, the CDR3 is TGCAGCGGGGGACAGGGGGCGATCTCCGGCGAGCAGTACTTC. Translated, it gives CSGGQGAISGEQYF.